These 25 T cell receptor beta chains were sequenced from one sample in a study of control samples from healthy donors and cancer patients. Generated by immunoSEQ multiplex PCR, the TCRdb table keeps only in-frame clones and is missing some. The sample includes 200,000 to 250,000 clones, over 90% of them seen just once. The sequencing input was blood. The receptors stem from a man aged 50 to 59 in good health.

In its sample, this clone was seen once. The chain couples TRBV28 to TRBJ2-3; D is unclear. The CDR3 covers 11 residues. The germline V gene has CDR1 MDHEN and CDR2 SYDVKM. V was shortened by 4 bases and J by 4 bases, with 3 bases between the two germline ends. The CDR3 nucleotides read TGTGCCAGCAGTTACTCAGATACGCAGTATTTT. Its protein is CASSYSDTQYF.

In DNA form, the CDR3 reads TGCGCCAGCAGCCAAGTAGGGTGGGCCGATCAAGAGACCCAGTACTTC. This translates into CASSQVGWADQETQYF. The chain couples TRBV4-1 to TRBJ2-5; D ambiguous. Germline-derived CDR1 and CDR2 are MGHRA and YSYEKL. Trimming took off 1 base at V and 2 bases at J, with 14 bases between the two ends. CDR3 length: 16 amino acids.

CDR3 DNA sequence: TGTGCCAGTAGCGACGGTGGCACTAACTATGGCTACACCTTC. This sequence encodes CASSDGGTNYGYTF. The chain has TRBV19 and TRBJ1-2, with no clear D. The CDR3 consists of 14 residues. Per the germline V gene, CDR1 is LNHDA and CDR2 is SQIVND (reference sequence). The V end lost 6 bases, the J end lost 0 bases, and 11 bases lay between the germline ends.

The CDR3 sequence is CASSIGYRGPMNTEAFF. The CDR3 DNA reads as TGTGCCAGTAGTATAGGGTACAGGGGGCCAATGAACACTGAAGCTTTCTTT. The rearrangement uses TRBV19 and TRBJ1-1; TRBD1 matches at 9 bases. J lost 0 bases, V lost 1 base, and 6 bases had no gene match. Per germline, CDR1 LNHDA and CDR2 SQIVND (reference sequence). The CDR3 length is 17 residues.

The V call is TRBV10-2, the J call TRBJ1-3; unclear D gene. Trimming took 6 bases from V and 3 from J, leaving 12 bases between them. Per the germline V gene, CDR1 is WSHSY and CDR2 is SAAADI. The CDR3 contains 14 residues. CDR3 region: CASSLGGIGNTIYF. The DNA of the CDR3 is TGCGCCAGCAGCCTAGGAGGGATTGGAAACACCATATATTTT.

The rearrangement joins TRBV4-1 to TRBJ1-1; D is undetermined. V lost 0 bases and J lost 2, with 10 bases in between. Germline CDR1 is MGHRA and CDR2 is YSYEKL. This CDR3 spans 15 amino acids. The CDR3 DNA is TGCGCCAGCAGCCAAGATGGGCGGGGAAACACTGAAGCTTTCTTT. Translation: CASSQDGRGNTEAFF.

The V gene is TRBV2, the J gene TRBJ2-5, with 7 bases fitting TRBD1. After removal of 6 bases from V and 4 bases from J, the junction contained 8 bases not matched to a gene. The CDR3 sequence is 14 residues long. Germline CDR1 reads SNHLY; CDR2 reads FYNNEI. Written as DNA, the CDR3 is TGTGCCAGCAGAGCCGGGACAGTATTAGAGACCCAGTACTTC. This gives the protein CASRAGTVLETQYF.

The CDR3 DNA reads TGTGCCAGCTCGTCGACAGGGGGCAACACTGAAGCTTTCTTT. Protein: CASSSTGGNTEAFF. The rearrangement uses TRBV18 and TRBJ1-1; 10 bases are a match to TRBD1. This CDR3 has 14 amino acids. The ends lost 6 bases at V and 2 bases at J; junction bases unmatched: 3. The germline gives CDR1 KGHSH, CDR2 LQKENI.

This clone was detected only once. The rearrangement links TRBV7-9 to TRBJ1-4, with D unresolved. Germline V CDR1 and CDR2: SEHNR, FQNEAQ (reference sequence). The V end lost 2 bases, the J end lost 8 bases, and 9 bases lay between the germline ends. The CDR3 contains 13 residues. The CDR3 sequence is CASSLTPGEKLFF. The CDR3 DNA reads as TGTGCCAGCAGCTTAACTCCGGGGGAAAAACTGTTTTTT.

V and J are TRBV28 and TRBJ1-6; D perhaps matches TRBD1 (5 bases). The germline gives CDR1 MDHEN, CDR2 SYDVKM. The CDR3 loop spans 14 amino acids. V was shortened by 7 bases and J by 2 bases, with 9 bases between the two germline ends. CDR3 amino acids: CASTLGPYNSPLHF. CDR3 coding DNA: TGTGCCAGCACCTTGGGGCCCTATAATTCACCCCTCCACTTT.

This clone appeared once. V gene TRBV12-3 or TRBV12-4 combines with J gene TRBJ1-1; D is perhaps TRBD1 (6 bases). The CDR3 extends over 12 amino acids. V lost 5 bases to trimming and J lost 11 bases, with 15 bases between them. CDR3 residues: CASSTYRDVAFF. The DNA of the CDR3 is TGTGCCAGCAGTACATACAGGGACGTCGCTTTCTTT.

The chain employs TRBV5-1 and TRBJ2-2; D possibly corresponds to TRBD1 (6 bases). The CDR3 contains 15 residues. Deletions cut 2 bases from V and 1 base from J, with 9 bases between. The germline gives CDR1 SGHRS, CDR2 YFSETQ. The CDR3: CASSLGTLNTGELFF. As DNA, the CDR3 is TGCGCCAGCAGCTTAGGGACACTGAACACCGGGGAGCTGTTTTTT.

The gene calls are TRBV7-9 and TRBJ1-1, with no clear D. The CDR3 is 14 residues long. Germline loops: CDR1 SEHNR, CDR2 FQNEAQ (reference sequence). V lost 4 bases to trimming and J lost 0 bases, with 9 bases between them. The CDR3 spells CASSSNTLNTEAFF. CDR3 in DNA: TGTGCCAGCAGCTCCAATACACTGAACACTGAAGCTTTCTTT.

This chain joins TRBV5-4 and TRBJ2-3; a weak D match, TRBD2 (6 bases). The CDR3 loop spans 15 amino acids. The germline V gene has CDR1 SGHNT and CDR2 YYREEE (reference sequence). Trimming cost V 2 bases and J 4 bases, with 14 bases left between them. The CDR3 region is CASSLGGVEADTQYF. The CDR3 nucleotides read TGTGCCAGCAGCTTAGGAGGGGTAGAGGCAGATACGCAGTATTTT.

The V call is TRBV6-4, the J call TRBJ1-1, with 8 bases lining up with TRBD1. V was pared by 6 bases and J by 10 bases, with 13 bases of the junction left unmatched. The CDR3 sequence is 14 residues long. The germline CDR1 and CDR2 sequences are MRHNA and SNTAGT. DNA of the CDR3: TGTGCCAGCAGGCTAGAAGGACAGGGATCGAGAGCTTTCTTT. Residues: CASRLEGQGSRAFF.

The chain joins TRBV7-2 to TRBJ1-1, with 10 bases that match TRBD1. CDR3 length: 15 residues. V lost 4 bases to trimming and J lost 5 bases; unmatched junction nucleotides: 7. Germline V gene lookup returns CDR1 SGHTA and CDR2 FQGNSA. CDR3 DNA: TGTGCCAGCAGCTATGGGGACAGGGGAAGAACTGAAGCTTTCTTT. Translation gives CASSYGDRGRTEAFF.

The J gene is TRBJ2-2, the V gene TRBV12-5; TRBD1 aligns across 9 bases. After removal of 8 bases from V and 5 bases from J, the junction contained 3 bases not matched to a gene. Per the germline V gene, CDR1 is LGHNT and CDR2 is FRNRAP. CDR3 size: 13 residues. The CDR3 is CASRQGETGELFF. CDR3 in DNA: TGTGCTAGTCGACAGGGGGAAACCGGGGAGCTGTTTTTT.

This rearrangement joins TRBV4-1 to TRBJ1-1, with D perhaps TRBD1 (6 bases). The CDR3 covers 16 residues. The germline V gene encodes CDR1 MGHRA and CDR2 YSYEKL. Trimming removed 0 bases at V and 0 bases at J, with 11 bases between. This chain's CDR3 is CASSQEAGDMNTEAFF. DNA for the CDR3: TGCGCCAGCAGCCAAGAGGCAGGGGACATGAACACTGAAGCTTTCTTT.

The chain recombines TRBV7-6 with TRBJ2-3, with D possibly TRBD1 on 5 matching bases. V dropped 5 bases and J dropped 5 bases, with 8 bases sitting between them. Germline V gene sequence: CDR1 SGHVS, CDR2 FNYEAQ. The CDR3 runs 12 residues. The CDR3 DNA follows: TGTGCCAGCAGCGTGCAGGGAGATACGCAGTATTTT. This encodes CASSVQGDTQYF.

This clone was counted once. The V call is TRBV28, the J call TRBJ2-1, with 11 bases aligning to TRBD1. The CDR3 length is 16 residues. CDR1 and CDR2 (germline): MDHEN, SYDVKM. With 5 bases clipped from V and 8 bases from J, the junction kept 11 bases outside the gene matches. The DNA for the CDR3 is TGTGCCAGCAGTCCCATACGGACAGGGGGCGCGGATGAGCAGTTCTTC. Its protein product is CASSPIRTGGADEQFF.

V gene TRBV19 combines with J gene TRBJ1-2; perhaps TRBD1 as D (6 bases). CDR1 LNHDA and CDR2 SQIVND come from the germline V gene (reference sequence). The length of the CDR3 is 15 residues. Trimming pared 3 bases from V and 4 bases from J, leaving 15 bases between. CDR3 coding DNA: TGTGCCAGTAGTATTTCCTCCCCAGGGGCCTATGGCTACACCTTC. Protein sequence: CASSISSPGAYGYTF.

The J gene is TRBJ2-5, the V gene TRBV7-9; TRBD2 is a possible D gene (6 bases). Germline CDR1 and CDR2: SEHNR and FQNEAQ (reference sequence). The V gene lost 1 base and the J gene lost 1 base, with 10 bases spanning the gap. This CDR3 is built from 15 residues. The CDR3 region is CASSLGAGPQETQYF. The CDR3 DNA follows: TGTGCCAGCAGCTTAGGGGCGGGGCCCCAAGAGACCCAGTACTTC.

The rearrangement links TRBV2 to TRBJ1-5; D is ambiguous. Germline V gene data show CDR1 as SNHLY and CDR2 as FYNNEI. This CDR3 spans 15 amino acids. Trimming took off 4 bases at V and 0 bases at J, with 10 bases between the two ends. As DNA, the CDR3 is TGTGCCAGCAGTGGCACCGACAATAGCAATCAGCCCCAGCATTTT. Protein sequence: CASSGTDNSNQPQHF.

V gene TRBV7-6 combines with J gene TRBJ2-2; D unresolved. The CDR3 covers 16 residues. V shed 4 bases and J shed 1 base, with 13 bases lying between them. Germline lookup yields CDR1 SGHVS and CDR2 FNYEAQ. This CDR3 is CASSSQSLRNTGELFF. As DNA, the CDR3 is TGTGCCAGCAGCTCCCAGTCTTTAAGGAACACCGGGGAGCTGTTTTTT.

The chain has TRBV19 and TRBJ1-5; D unresolved. CDR1 is LNHDA and CDR2 is SQIVND in the germline V gene (reference sequence). The V end lost 3 bases, the J end lost 5 bases, and 8 bases lay between the germline ends. This CDR3 has 13 residues. CDR3 sequence (DNA): TGTGCCAGTAGTATTAGGTGGGATCAGCCCCAGCATTTT. This translates into CASSIRWDQPQHF. Full variable domain (missing parts from reference TRBV19 and TRBJ1-5): DGGITQSPKYLFRKEGQNVTLSCEQNLNHDAMYWYRQDPGQGLRLIYYSQIVNDFQKGDIAEGYSVSREKKESFPLTVTSAQKNPTAFYLCASSIRWDQPQHFGDGTRLSIL.